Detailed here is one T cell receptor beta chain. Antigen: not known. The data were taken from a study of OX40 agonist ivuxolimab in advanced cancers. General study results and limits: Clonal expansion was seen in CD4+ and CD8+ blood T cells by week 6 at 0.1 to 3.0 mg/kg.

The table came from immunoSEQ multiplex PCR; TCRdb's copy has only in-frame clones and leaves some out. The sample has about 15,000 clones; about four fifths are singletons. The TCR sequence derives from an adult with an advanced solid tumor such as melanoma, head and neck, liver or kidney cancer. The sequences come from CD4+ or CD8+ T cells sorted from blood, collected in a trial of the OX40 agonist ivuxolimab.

The CDR3 loop is CASRDTNTEAFF. In DNA form, the CDR3 reads TGTGCCAGCAGGGACACGAACACTGAAGCTTTCTTT. The J gene is TRBJ1-1, the V gene TRBV27; D may be TRBD1 (5 bases). This CDR3 comprises 12 residues. V was clipped by 6 bases and J by 1 base, with 6 bases between them. CDR1 MNHEY and CDR2 SMNVEV come from the germline V gene (reference sequence).